One TCR beta chain is described in this entry. Its matching antigen is unknown. Amplified regions were TCR beta CDR3 sequences from RNA transcripts. First-round RT-PCR of the TCR CDR3 relied on the HTBI primer set. From the multiplex PCR reads, TCRdb called clonotypes with MiXCR, one entry per CDR3 protein. Of roughly 580,000 distinct CDR3 sequences listed, roughly 13% are singletons. The germline V gene has CDR1 MNHEY and CDR2 SVGAGI. The CDR3 length is 16 residues. V gave up 0 bases and J gave up 8 bases; unmatched junction bases: 7. The patients, who ranged from 18 to 65 in age, presented with newly diagnosed hyperthyroidism lasting under 2 months. Patients showing uncontrolled infection, other autoimmune disease, pregnancy or lactation were ineligible. These data belong to a study of T cells in Graves' hyperthyroidism and ophthalmopathy. Overall study results and limits: Blood also contained most expanded thyroid clonotypes above 0.001.

The source material was blood. The source of this sequence is a woman in her 30s with Graves' hyperthyroidism that later progressed to Graves' ophthalmopathy. V gene TRBV6-5 combines with J gene TRBJ1-6, with 7 positions matching TRBD1. Written as DNA, the CDR3 is TGTGCCAGCAGTTACTCGTGGTCCGACAGGGATTCACCCCTCCACTTT. Protein sequence: CASSYSWSDRDSPLHF.